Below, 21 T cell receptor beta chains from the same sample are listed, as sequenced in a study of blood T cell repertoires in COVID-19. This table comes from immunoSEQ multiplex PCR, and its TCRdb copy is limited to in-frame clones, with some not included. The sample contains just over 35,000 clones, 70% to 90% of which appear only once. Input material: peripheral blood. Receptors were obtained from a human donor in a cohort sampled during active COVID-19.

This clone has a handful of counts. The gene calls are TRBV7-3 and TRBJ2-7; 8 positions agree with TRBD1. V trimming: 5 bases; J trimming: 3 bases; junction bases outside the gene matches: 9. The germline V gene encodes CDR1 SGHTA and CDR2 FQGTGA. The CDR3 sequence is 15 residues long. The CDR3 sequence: CASSKKQGGLYEQYF. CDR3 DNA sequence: TGTGCCAGCAGCAAAAAACAGGGGGGCCTCTACGAGCAGTACTTC.

The CDR3 nucleotides read TGTGCCAGCAGCTTGCATCCGACCGGGACACTTGGCACAGATACGCAGTATTTT. It codes for CASSLHPTGTLGTDTQYF. J is TRBJ2-3 and V is TRBV5-5; tentative D call: TRBD1 (6 bases). The germline V gene encodes CDR1 SGHKS and CDR2 YYEKEE (reference sequence). The CDR3 spans 18 residues. The V end lost 1 base, the J end lost 1 base, and 19 bases lay between the germline ends.

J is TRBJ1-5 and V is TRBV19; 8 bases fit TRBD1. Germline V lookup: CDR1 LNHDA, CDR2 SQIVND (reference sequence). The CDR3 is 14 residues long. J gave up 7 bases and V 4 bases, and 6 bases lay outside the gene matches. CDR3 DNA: TGTGCCAGTAGTAACCAGGGGGCTGGGCAGCCCCAGCATTTT. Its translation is CASSNQGAGQPQHF. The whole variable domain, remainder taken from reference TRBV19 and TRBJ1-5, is DGGITQSPKYLFRKEGQNVTLSCEQNLNHDAMYWYRQDPGQGLRLIYYSQIVNDFQKGDIAEGYSVSREKKESFPLTVTSAQKNPTAFYLCASSNQGAGQPQHFGDGTRLSIL.

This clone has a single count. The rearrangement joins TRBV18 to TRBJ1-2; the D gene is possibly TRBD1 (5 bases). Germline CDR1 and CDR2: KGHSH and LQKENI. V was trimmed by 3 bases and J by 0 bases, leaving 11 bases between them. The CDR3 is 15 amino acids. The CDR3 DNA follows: TGTGCCAGCTCACCGGGGGGGAGACCTAACTATGGCTACACCTTC. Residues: CASSPGGRPNYGYTF.

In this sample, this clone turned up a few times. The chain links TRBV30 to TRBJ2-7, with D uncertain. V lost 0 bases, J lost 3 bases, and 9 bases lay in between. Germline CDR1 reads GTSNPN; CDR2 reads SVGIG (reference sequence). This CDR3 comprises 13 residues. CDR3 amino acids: CAWSVSVDYEQYF. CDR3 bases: TGTGCCTGGAGTGTTTCGGTTGACTACGAGCAGTACTTC. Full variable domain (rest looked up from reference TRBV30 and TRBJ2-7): SQTIHQWPATLVQPVGSPLSLECTVEGTSNPNLYWYRQAAGRGLQLLFYSVGIGQISSEVPQNLSASRPQDRQFILSSKKLLLSDSGFYLCAWSVSVDYEQYFGPGTRLTVT.

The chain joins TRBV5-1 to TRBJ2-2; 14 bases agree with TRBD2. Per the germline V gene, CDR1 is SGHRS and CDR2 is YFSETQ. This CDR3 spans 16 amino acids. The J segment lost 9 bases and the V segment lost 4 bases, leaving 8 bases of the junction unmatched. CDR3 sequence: CASSETSGGAWRELFF. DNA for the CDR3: TGCGCCAGCAGCGAGACTAGCGGGGGGGCCTGGAGGGAGCTGTTTTTT.

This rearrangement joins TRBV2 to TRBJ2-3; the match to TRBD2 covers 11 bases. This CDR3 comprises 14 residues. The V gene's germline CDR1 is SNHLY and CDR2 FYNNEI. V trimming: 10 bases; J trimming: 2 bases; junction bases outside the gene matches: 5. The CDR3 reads CATRGLAVTDTQYF. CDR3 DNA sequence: TGTGCCACCCGGGGACTAGCGGTCACAGATACGCAGTATTTT.

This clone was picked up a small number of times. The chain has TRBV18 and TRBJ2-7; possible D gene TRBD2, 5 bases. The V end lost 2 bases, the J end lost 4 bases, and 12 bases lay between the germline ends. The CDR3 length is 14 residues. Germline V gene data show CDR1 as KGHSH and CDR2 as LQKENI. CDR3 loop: CASSPGRSLYEQYF. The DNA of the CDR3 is TGTGCCAGCTCACCAGGGAGATCTTTATACGAGCAGTACTTC.

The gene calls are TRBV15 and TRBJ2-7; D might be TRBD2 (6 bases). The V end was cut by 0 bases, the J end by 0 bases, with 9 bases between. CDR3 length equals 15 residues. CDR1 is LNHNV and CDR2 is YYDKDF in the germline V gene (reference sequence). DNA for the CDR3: TGTGCCACCAGCAGAGATCTGGGGGGCTCCTACGAGCAGTACTTC. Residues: CATSRDLGGSYEQYF.

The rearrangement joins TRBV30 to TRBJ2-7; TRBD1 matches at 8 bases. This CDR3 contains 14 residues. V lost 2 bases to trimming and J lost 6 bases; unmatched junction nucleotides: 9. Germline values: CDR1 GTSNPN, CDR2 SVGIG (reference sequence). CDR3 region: CAWSTGDRLSEQYF. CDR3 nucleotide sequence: TGTGCCTGGAGTACCGGGGACAGGCTGAGCGAGCAGTACTTC.

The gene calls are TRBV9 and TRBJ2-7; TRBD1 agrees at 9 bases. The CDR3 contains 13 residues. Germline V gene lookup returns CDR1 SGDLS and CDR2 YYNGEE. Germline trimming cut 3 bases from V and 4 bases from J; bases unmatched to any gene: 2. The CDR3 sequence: CASSADRGYEQYF. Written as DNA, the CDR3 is TGTGCCAGCAGCGCGGACAGGGGTTACGAGCAGTACTTC.

This CDR3 is CATNPSGGTGELFF. CDR3 in DNA: TGTGCCACAAATCCTAGCGGGGGGACCGGGGAGCTGTTTTTT. The chain combines TRBV28 with TRBJ2-2, with 11 nucleotides matching TRBD2. The V and J ends lost 10 bases and 5 bases, in that order; junction bases with no gene match: 6. The CDR3 loop spans 14 amino acids. The germline gives CDR1 MDHEN, CDR2 SYDVKM.

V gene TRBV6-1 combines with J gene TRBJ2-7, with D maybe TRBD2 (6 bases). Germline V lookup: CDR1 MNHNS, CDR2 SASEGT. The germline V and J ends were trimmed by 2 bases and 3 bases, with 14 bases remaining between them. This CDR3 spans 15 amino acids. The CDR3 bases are TGTGCCAGCAGTGAAATAGCGGCAGGGCACTACGAGCAGTACTTC. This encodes CASSEIAAGHYEQYF.

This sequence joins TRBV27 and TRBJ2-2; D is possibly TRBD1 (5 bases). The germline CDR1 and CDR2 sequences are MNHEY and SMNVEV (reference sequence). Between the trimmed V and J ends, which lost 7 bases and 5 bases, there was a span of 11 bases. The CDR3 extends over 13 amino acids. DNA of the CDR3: TGTGCCAGCACGCCAGGGTATACCGGGGAGCTGTTTTTT. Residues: CASTPGYTGELFF.

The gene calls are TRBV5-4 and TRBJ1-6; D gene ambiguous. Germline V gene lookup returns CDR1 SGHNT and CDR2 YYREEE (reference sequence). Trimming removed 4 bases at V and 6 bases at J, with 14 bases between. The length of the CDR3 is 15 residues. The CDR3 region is CASSASGSGNSPLHF. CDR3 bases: TGTGCCAGCAGCGCCTCCGGCAGCGGTAATTCACCCCTCCACTTT.

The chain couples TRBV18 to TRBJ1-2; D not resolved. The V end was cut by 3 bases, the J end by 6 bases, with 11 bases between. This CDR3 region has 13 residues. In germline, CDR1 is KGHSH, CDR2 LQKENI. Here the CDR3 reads CASSPSRSDGYTF. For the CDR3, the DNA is TGTGCCAGCTCACCTTCACGGTCTGATGGCTACACCTTC.

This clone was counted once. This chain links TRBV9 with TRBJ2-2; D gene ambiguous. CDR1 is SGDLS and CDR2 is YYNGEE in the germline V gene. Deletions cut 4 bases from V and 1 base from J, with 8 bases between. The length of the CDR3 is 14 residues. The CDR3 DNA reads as TGTGCCAGCAGCTCACTGAGGAACACCGGGGAGCTGTTTTTT. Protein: CASSSLRNTGELFF.

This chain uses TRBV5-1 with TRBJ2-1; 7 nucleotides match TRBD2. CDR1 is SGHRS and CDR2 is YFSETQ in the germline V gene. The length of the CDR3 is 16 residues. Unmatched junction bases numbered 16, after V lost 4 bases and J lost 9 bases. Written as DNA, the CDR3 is TGCGCCAGCAGCCACCTGACGGCCGGGGAGGGCGGTGAGCAGTTCTTC. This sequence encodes CASSHLTAGEGGEQFF.

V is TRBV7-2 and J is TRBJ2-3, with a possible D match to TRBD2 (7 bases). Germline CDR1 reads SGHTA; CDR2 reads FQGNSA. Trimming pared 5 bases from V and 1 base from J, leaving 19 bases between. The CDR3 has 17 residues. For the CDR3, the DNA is TGTGCCAGCAGCAGCCCCGCAGGGCGGGGGCGCACAGATACGCAGTATTTT. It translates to CASSSPAGRGRTDTQYF.

The CDR3 region is CASSYRTNEKLFF. The CDR3 nucleotides are TGTGCCAGTAGTTACAGGACTAATGAAAAACTGTTTTTT. The chain carries TRBV19 and TRBJ1-4, with a weak D call TRBD1 (5 bases). Germline CDR1 LNHDA, CDR2 SQIVND (reference sequence). The V end lost 5 bases, the J end lost 2 bases, and 6 bases lay between the germline ends. The CDR3 spans 13 residues.

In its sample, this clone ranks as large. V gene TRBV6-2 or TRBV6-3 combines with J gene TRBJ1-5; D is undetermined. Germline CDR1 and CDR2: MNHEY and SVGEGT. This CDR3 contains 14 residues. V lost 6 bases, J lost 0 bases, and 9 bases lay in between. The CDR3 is CASSDGYSNQPQHF. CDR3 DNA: TGTGCCAGCAGCGACGGGTATAGCAATCAGCCCCAGCATTTT.